Below are 23 T cell receptor beta chains sequenced from a single sample in a study of blood T cells in healthy people across ages. The authors ran a second PCR of 7 to 11 cycles using a sample-barcoded 5' primer and a J-beta primer mix. TCRdb redid the calling of the 5' RACE reads with MiXCR, one entry per CDR3 protein. The table lists about 1.4 million distinct CDR3 sequences, around 55% of them singletons. Sequenced: blood. Source of these receptors: a man aged 18 to 30 in good health.

The V and J genes are TRBV12-3 or TRBV12-4 and TRBJ2-1, with D perhaps TRBD2 (5 bases). The J call may be faulty, since TRBJ2-7 better matches the DNA end. The CDR3 sequence is 15 residues long. The CDR3 reads CASSPGRGYYNEQYF. The CDR3 DNA sequence: TGTGCCAGCAGCCCCGGCCGGGGATACTACAATGAGCAGTACTTC.

This chain connects TRBV7-2 to TRBJ1-2; 8 bases are shared with TRBD1. The CDR3 consists of 14 residues. The junction had 7 bases not matched to a gene; V was cut back by 3 bases and J by 7 bases. Germline lookup yields CDR1 SGHTA and CDR2 FQGNSA. CDR3 nucleotide sequence: TGTGCCAGCAGCTTTGACGGGCAGGGGGCTGGCTACACCTTC. Translation gives CASSFDGQGAGYTF.

V gene TRBV27 combines with J gene TRBJ2-1, with 10 bases matching TRBD1. The CDR3 sequence is 17 residues long. The V segment lost 10 bases and the J segment 1 base; nucleotides outside the gene matches: 13. Germline CDR1 is MNHEY and CDR2 is SMNVEV (reference sequence). For the CDR3, the DNA is TGTGCCATCTCACTTCGTCCGGGACAGGGGTCCTACAATGAGCAGTTCTTC. Translation: CAISLRPGQGSYNEQFF.

The CDR3 reads CASRGTSGPGSSYNEQFF. As DNA, the CDR3 is TGTGCCAGCCGTGGGACTAGCGGACCAGGGAGCTCCTACAATGAGCAGTTCTTC. The rearrangement joins TRBV2 to TRBJ2-1; 11 bases align to TRBD2. The J segment lost 0 bases and the V segment lost 8 bases, leaving 12 bases of the junction unmatched. The germline CDR1 and CDR2 sequences are SNHLY and FYNNEI. The CDR3 consists of 18 residues.

The table lists this clonotype with a few counts. This chain links TRBV6-5 with TRBJ1-2; D is undetermined. CDR3 size: 11 residues. V lost 9 bases and J lost 6, with 11 bases in between. Germline CDR1 and CDR2: MNHEY and SVGAGI. CDR3 amino acids: CASIGQNGYTF. DNA for the CDR3: TGTGCCAGTATAGGCCAGAATGGCTACACCTTC.

The chain employs TRBV4-3 and TRBJ2-7; D remains ambiguous. The better agreement between TRBJ2-5 and the DNA end casts doubt on the J call. This CDR3 region has 14 residues. Germline V gene data show CDR1 as LGHNA and CDR2 as YSLEER. The CDR3 spells CASSQQVNGETQYF. For the CDR3, the DNA is TGCGCCAGCAGCCAACAAGTAAACGGGGAGACCCAGTACTTC.

In this sample, this clonotype turned up once. The chain is built from TRBV5-4 and TRBJ1-1, with D possibly TRBD1 on 5 matching bases. V lost 4 bases, J lost 1 base, and 14 bases lay in between. The CDR3 has 15 residues. The V gene's germline CDR1 is SGHNT and CDR2 YYREEE (reference sequence). The CDR3 coding sequence is TGTGCCAGCAGCCTAGACAGTATTCCGAACACTGAAGCTTTCTTT. Translating it yields CASSLDSIPNTEAFF.

This clonotype was found once. At one end, the junction sequence differs from germline, possibly due to a read error. The genes are TRBV5-1 and TRBJ2-3, with D possibly TRBD1 on 5 matching bases. Germline V gene data show CDR1 as SGHRS and CDR2 as YFSETQ. This CDR3 contains 12 residues. The DNA for the CDR3 is TGCGACAGCAGTCTGACAGAAGACCCGTGGTATTTT. Its protein product is CDSSLTEDPWYF.

This clonotype was detected only a few times. J is TRBJ2-1 and V is TRBV29-1, with a possible D match to TRBD1 (7 bases). The V end was cut by 2 bases, the J end by 10 bases, with 21 bases between. Germline CDR1 SQVTM, CDR2 ANQGSEA. The CDR3 is made up of 15 amino acids. The CDR3 sequence: CSVEKVRDSLVEQFF. The DNA for the CDR3 is TGCAGCGTTGAAAAGGTGCGGGACAGCCTAGTCGAGCAGTTCTTC.

V usage is TRBV6-1 and J usage is TRBJ2-5; 12 bases align to TRBD2. The CDR3 consists of 18 residues. The germline gives CDR1 MNHNS, CDR2 SASEGT. The ends lost 2 bases at V and 2 bases at J; junction bases unmatched: 9. This chain's CDR3 is CASSETGLAGGLQETQYF. The CDR3 bases are TGTGCCAGCAGTGAAACTGGTCTAGCGGGAGGGTTACAAGAGACCCAGTACTTC.

The rearrangement links TRBV12-3 or TRBV12-4 to TRBJ1-2, with D perhaps matching TRBD1 (5 bases). Trimming took off 5 bases at V and 7 bases at J, with 14 bases between the two ends. The CDR3 contains 13 residues. This chain's CDR3 is CASSRDREVGYTF. For the CDR3, the DNA is TGTGCCAGCAGTCGGGACCGGGAAGTTGGCTACACCTTC.

The chain joins TRBV6-1 to TRBJ2-1; 9 nucleotides agree with TRBD1. Trimming took 3 bases from V and 3 from J; bases not matched to a gene: 9. CDR1 is MNHNS and CDR2 is SASEGT in the germline V gene. The CDR3 is 17 residues long. For the CDR3, the DNA is TGTGCCAGCAGTGATTATGGGGACAGGGTAGTCTACAATGAGCAGTTCTTC. This codes for CASSDYGDRVVYNEQFF.

This clonotype was observed a handful of times. The chain's CDR3 is CASSRPGLNIQYF. The CDR3 DNA reads as TGTGCCAGCAGCAGGCCGGGATTAAACATTCAGTACTTC. The chain has TRBV9 and TRBJ2-4, with D perhaps TRBD2 (5 bases). This CDR3 has 13 amino acids. Trimming removed 4 bases from V and 6 bases from J, with 11 bases in between. Germline V gives CDR1 SGDLS, CDR2 YYNGEE.

A note on this clonotype: This may be a read error, as it is one base from a much larger clone. The V call is TRBV12-3 or TRBV12-4, the J call TRBJ2-3; D unresolved. CDR3 length: 12 residues. V lost 3 bases and J 4 bases, leaving 5 bases between the germline ends. CDR3 region: CASSFWADTQYF. The CDR3 nucleotides read TGTGCCAGCAGTTTCTGGGCAGATACGCAGTATTTT.

The rearrangement uses TRBV7-9 and TRBJ2-5, with 7 bases aligning to TRBD1. This CDR3 spans 16 amino acids. The J segment lost 5 bases and the V segment lost 5 bases, leaving 14 bases of the junction unmatched. CDR1 SEHNR and CDR2 FQNEAQ come from the germline V gene (reference sequence). DNA for the CDR3: TGTGCCAGCAGCCAAGATGACAGGGATGGTTGGGAGACCCAGTACTTC. It specifies CASSQDDRDGWETQYF.

This chain joins TRBV9 and TRBJ2-4, with D perhaps assigned TRBD1 or TRBD2 (5 bases each). The closer fit of TRBJ2-7 to the DNA end suggests the J call may be wrong. This CDR3 is built from 14 residues. From germline, CDR1 is SGDLS and CDR2 YYNGEE. The CDR3 is CASSVRDQRNEQYF. The CDR3 DNA reads as TGTGCCAGCAGCGTGAGGGACCAAAGGAACGAGCAGTACTTC.

The chain combines TRBV20-1 with TRBJ2-7; D is undetermined. Per germline, CDR1 DFQATT and CDR2 SNEGSKA (reference sequence). The CDR3 totals 14 residues. Deletions cut 0 bases from V and 6 bases from J, with 15 bases between. CDR3 loop: CSARDIGDPTEQYF. The CDR3 DNA reads TGCAGTGCTAGAGATATCGGAGACCCGACCGAGCAGTACTTC.

This clonotype came up a few times. CDR3 bases: TGTGCCAGCAGTGGGGACACGGGGAATGAGCAGTTCTTC. It encodes CASSGDTGNEQFF. The rearrangement links TRBV2 to TRBJ2-1, with D perhaps TRBD1 (6 bases). Trimming removed 4 bases from V and 7 bases from J, with 11 bases in between. The CDR3 has 13 amino acids. CDR1 is SNHLY and CDR2 is FYNNEI in the germline V gene.

V is TRBV4-1 and J is TRBJ2-5, with TRBD2 matching over 7 bases. Per germline, CDR1 MGHRA and CDR2 YSYEKL. The CDR3 length is 16 residues. Trimming removed 9 bases from V and 4 bases from J; junction bases left unmatched: 17. Here the CDR3 DNA reads TGCGCCAGTCGTTTTGGGTTGGGGGAGGGAGGAGAGACCCAGTACTTC. Its protein product is CASRFGLGEGGETQYF.

The rearrangement uses TRBV11-2 and TRBJ2-4; 8 bases are a match to TRBD1. The V segment lost 3 bases and the J segment 8 bases; nucleotides outside the gene matches: 6. Looked up from germline, CDR1 is SGHAT and CDR2 is FQNNGV. CDR3 length: 14 amino acids. The CDR3 coding sequence is TGTGCCAGCAGCTTCCGACAGGGGCTGGACATTCAGTACTTC. It encodes CASSFRQGLDIQYF.

DNA of the CDR3: TGCGCCAGCAGCCAAGAAAGGTGGAGCTCCTACAATGAGCAGTTCTTC. Translating it yields CASSQERWSSYNEQFF. J is TRBJ2-1 and V is TRBV4-1; D uncertain. Germline values: CDR1 MGHRA, CDR2 YSYEKL. The CDR3 runs to 16 residues. Deletions cut 0 bases from V and 0 bases from J, with 9 bases between.

In the case of this clonotype: A much larger clone differs from this one at a single base, so this may be a read error. This rearrangement joins TRBV7-8 to TRBJ2-5; possible D gene TRBD2, 6 bases. Trimming cost V 6 bases and J 5 bases, with 16 bases left between them. This CDR3 is built from 14 residues. Germline assignment: CDR1 SGHVS and CDR2 FQNEAQ. CDR3 nucleotides: TGTGCCAGCAGTCTTCTAGTGGAGGGGGAGACCCAGTACTTC. Its translation is CASSLLVEGETQYF.

The rearrangement uses TRBV11-2 and TRBJ2-1; 11 bases are a match to TRBD2. CDR1 and CDR2 from the germline V gene are SGHAT and FQNNGV. The CDR3 is 19 amino acids. J was trimmed by 4 bases and V by 0 bases; bases with no gene match: 11. The DNA of the CDR3 is TGTGCCAGCAGCTTAGAACCTAGCGGGAGGTTAGGGAGTTACAATGAGCAGTTCTTC. Translated, it gives CASSLEPSGRLGSYNEQFF.